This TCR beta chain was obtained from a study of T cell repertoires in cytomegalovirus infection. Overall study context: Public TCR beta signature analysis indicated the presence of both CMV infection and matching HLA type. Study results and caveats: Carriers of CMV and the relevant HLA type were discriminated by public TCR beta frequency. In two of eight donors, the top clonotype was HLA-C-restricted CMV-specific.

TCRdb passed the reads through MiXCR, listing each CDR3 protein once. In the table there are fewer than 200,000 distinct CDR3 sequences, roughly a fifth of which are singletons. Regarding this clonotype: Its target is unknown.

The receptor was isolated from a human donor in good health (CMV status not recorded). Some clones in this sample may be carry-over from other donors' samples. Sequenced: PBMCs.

CDR3 protein: CASSQSTGAETQYF. Written as DNA, the CDR3 is TGCGCCAGCAGCCAATCGACAGGTGCGGAGACCCAGTACTTC. The J gene is TRBJ2-5, the V gene TRBV4-1; TRBD1 might be the D (6 bases). Looked up from germline, CDR1 is MGHRA and CDR2 is YSYEKL. V lost 2 bases, J lost 5 bases, and 12 bases lay in between. The CDR3 has 14 amino acids.